Listed here is a single TCR beta chain. These data belong to a study of blood T cell repertoires in COVID-19. About the research overall: Sites across the United States, Italy and Spain contributed samples from acute and convalescent COVID-19.

The V and J ends lost 6 bases and 2 bases respectively, with 20 bases between them. The CDR3 totals 17 residues. Germline V lookup: CDR1 SEHNR, CDR2 FQNEAQ (reference sequence). In the original analysis: Amplification of reference gene primers was used by the study to estimate nucleated cell counts. The table came from immunoSEQ multiplex PCR; TCRdb's copy has only in-frame clones and leaves some out. The DNA gave D and trimming, while V, J and clone size come from that table. The sample comprises over 75,000 clones, roughly 88% of which are singletons, and about 1.6% rests with the top ten. Input material: peripheral blood. The chain uses TRBV7-9 and TRBJ1-5, with D unresolved. The sequence derives from a human donor with active COVID-19. The donor label of this sample is uncertain. The CDR3 DNA reads TGTGCCAGCAGGACGGGTCACCCTTTTATGCGCAATCAGCCCCAGCATTTT. The encoded protein is CASRTGHPFMRNQPQHF.